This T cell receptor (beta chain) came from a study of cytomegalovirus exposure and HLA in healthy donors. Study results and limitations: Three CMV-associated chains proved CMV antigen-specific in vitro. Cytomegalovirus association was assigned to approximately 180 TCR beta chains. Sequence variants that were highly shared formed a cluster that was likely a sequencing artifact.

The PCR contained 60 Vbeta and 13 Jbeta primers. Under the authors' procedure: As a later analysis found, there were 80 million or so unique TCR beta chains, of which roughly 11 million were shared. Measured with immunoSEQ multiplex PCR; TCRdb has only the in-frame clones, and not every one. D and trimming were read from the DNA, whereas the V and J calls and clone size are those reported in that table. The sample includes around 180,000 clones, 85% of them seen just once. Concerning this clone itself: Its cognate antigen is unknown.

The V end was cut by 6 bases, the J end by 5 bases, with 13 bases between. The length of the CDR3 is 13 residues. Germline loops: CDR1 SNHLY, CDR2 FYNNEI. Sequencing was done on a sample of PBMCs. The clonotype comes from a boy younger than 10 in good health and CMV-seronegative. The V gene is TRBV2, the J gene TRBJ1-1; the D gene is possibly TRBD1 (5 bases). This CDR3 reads CASSHRGGTEAFF. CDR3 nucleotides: TGTGCCAGCAGCCACCGGGGGGGTACTGAAGCTTTCTTT.